A selection of T cell receptor beta chains follows, all from one sample in a study of blood T cell repertoires in COVID-19. This table comes from immunoSEQ multiplex PCR, and its TCRdb copy is limited to in-frame clones, with some not included. The sample includes roughly 14,000 clones, 86% seen only once; the top ten take 15% to 20%. Sample: peripheral blood. Receptor source: a human donor in a cohort sampled during active COVID-19. Both conserved end residues are part of each CDR3. Each record gives: D gene, clone size, J gene, V gene, CDR3 protein, CDR3 DNA. D genes are given only for firm matches. The listing skips clone size in some rows; elsewhere it reads once, few, many or a size class.

D gene: -
clone size: few
J gene: TRBJ2-1
V gene: TRBV4-2
CDR3 protein: CASSQDGAALYNEQFF
CDR3 DNA: TGTGCCAGCAGCCAAGACGGAGCCGCCCTGTACAATGAGCAGTTCTTC

D gene: TRBD1
clone size: -
J gene: TRBJ1-2
V gene: TRBV5-1
CDR3 protein: CASSLGDSLYGYTF
CDR3 DNA: TGCGCCAGCAGCTTGGGGGACAGCCTCTATGGCTACACCTTC

D gene: TRBD2
clone size: -
J gene: TRBJ2-1
V gene: TRBV9
CDR3 protein: CASSPSSSGGRYNEQFF
CDR3 DNA: TGTGCCAGCAGCCCATCCTCTAGCGGGGGGCGGTACAATGAGCAGTTCTTC

D gene: -
clone size: -
J gene: TRBJ1-2
V gene: TRBV27
CDR3 protein: CASSFGAPHYGYTF
CDR3 DNA: TGTGCCAGCAGTTTCGGAGCCCCGCACTATGGCTACACCTTC

D gene: -
clone size: -
J gene: TRBJ1-3
V gene: TRBV3-1/TRBV3-2
CDR3 protein: CASSLLRTVGNTIYF
CDR3 DNA: TGTGCCAGTTCATTGCTTAGGACAGTTGGAAACACCATATATTTT

D gene: -
clone size: -
J gene: TRBJ2-1
V gene: TRBV11-1
CDR3 protein: CASSLGGLSYNEQFF
CDR3 DNA: TGTGCCAGCAGCTTAGGAGGGTTATCTTACAATGAGCAGTTCTTC

D gene: TRBD2
clone size: -
J gene: TRBJ2-5
V gene: TRBV11-2
CDR3 protein: CASSLGALAGWSETQYF
CDR3 DNA: TGTGCCAGCAGCTTAGGGGCCCTAGCGGGGTGGTCAGAGACCCAGTACTTC

D gene: TRBD1
clone size: -
J gene: TRBJ2-7
V gene: TRBV16
CDR3 protein: CASSPGQGVPGQYF
CDR3 DNA: TGTGCCAGCAGCCCGGGACAGGGAGTCCCCGGACAGTACTTC

D gene: TRBD1
clone size: -
J gene: TRBJ2-3
V gene: TRBV4-2
CDR3 protein: CASSQVQTGWRTDTQYF
CDR3 DNA: TGTGCCAGCAGCCAAGTTCAGACAGGGTGGCGCACAGATACGCAGTATTTT

D gene: -
clone size: -
J gene: TRBJ2-1
V gene: TRBV5-1
CDR3 protein: CASSLVKSSYNEQFF
CDR3 DNA: TGCGCCAGCAGCTTGGTTAAGAGCTCCTACAATGAGCAGTTCTTC

D gene: TRBD2
clone size: once
J gene: TRBJ2-5
V gene: TRBV4-3
CDR3 protein: CASSQETRRGSGGAWETQYF
CDR3 DNA: TGCGCCAGCAGCCAAGAGACGAGGCGGGGTAGCGGGGGGGCCTGGGAGACCCAGTACTTC

D gene: -
clone size: once
J gene: TRBJ2-2
V gene: TRBV5-1
CDR3 protein: CASSQGQNTGELFF
CDR3 DNA: TGCGCCAGCAGCCAGGGACAGAACACCGGGGAGCTGTTTTTT

D gene: -
clone size: -
J gene: TRBJ1-6
V gene: TRBV6-5
CDR3 protein: CASKAGLDSPLHF
CDR3 DNA: TGTGCCAGCAAGGCAGGGTTAGATTCACCCCTCCACTTT

D gene: -
clone size: once
J gene: TRBJ1-2
V gene: TRBV6-5
CDR3 protein: CASTPGGFLNYGYTF
CDR3 DNA: TGTGCCAGCACCCCTGGGGGGTTCCTTAACTATGGCTACACCTTC

D gene: -
clone size: few
J gene: TRBJ2-5
V gene: TRBV6-2/TRBV6-3
CDR3 protein: CASSYSLSRGPSQETQYF
CDR3 DNA: TGTGCCAGCAGTTACTCCCTTTCGCGGGGGCCTTCCCAAGAGACCCAGTACTTC

D gene: -
clone size: -
J gene: TRBJ2-2
V gene: TRBV19
CDR3 protein: CASSHVLGTGELFF
CDR3 DNA: TGTGCCAGTAGTCACGTCCTCGGCACCGGGGAGCTGTTTTTT

D gene: -
clone size: -
J gene: TRBJ2-7
V gene: TRBV19
CDR3 protein: CASSSMRSSLYEQYF
CDR3 DNA: TGTGCCAGTAGTAGTATGAGGAGCTCCCTCTACGAGCAGTACTTC

D gene: TRBD1
clone size: -
J gene: TRBJ1-1
V gene: TRBV2
CDR3 protein: CASNADRGTEAFF
CDR3 DNA: TGTGCCAGCAACGCCGACAGGGGGACTGAAGCTTTCTTT

D gene: -
clone size: -
J gene: TRBJ2-7
V gene: TRBV5-6
CDR3 protein: CASSLERQGGHEQYF
CDR3 DNA: TGTGCCAGCAGCCTGGAGCGGCAGGGGGGACACGAGCAGTACTTC

D gene: -
clone size: -
J gene: TRBJ2-3
V gene: TRBV18
CDR3 protein: CASSPLGDSQYF
CDR3 DNA: TGTGCCAGCTCACCACTTGGGGACTCACAGTATTTT

D gene: -
clone size: -
J gene: TRBJ2-7
V gene: TRBV2
CDR3 protein: CASSVGAAPYEQYF
CDR3 DNA: TGTGCCAGCAGTGTCGGCGCGGCGCCCTACGAGCAGTACTTC

D gene: -
clone size: few
J gene: TRBJ1-6
V gene: TRBV2
CDR3 protein: CASSPTPSTPLHF
CDR3 DNA: TGTGCCAGCAGTCCCACTCCTTCTACACCCCTCCACTTT

D gene: -
clone size: -
J gene: TRBJ2-2
V gene: TRBV6-5
CDR3 protein: CASSYSSSPNTGELFF
CDR3 DNA: TGTGCCAGCAGTTACTCATCCAGTCCGAACACCGGGGAGCTGTTTTTT

D gene: -
clone size: -
J gene: TRBJ2-1
V gene: TRBV7-9
CDR3 protein: CASSSPILSGVSSYNEQFF
CDR3 DNA: TGTGCCAGCAGCTCTCCCATCTTGTCCGGGGTCAGCTCCTACAATGAGCAGTTCTTC

D gene: TRBD2
clone size: -
J gene: TRBJ2-3
V gene: TRBV20-1
CDR3 protein: CSASDGLAGGEDTQYF
CDR3 DNA: TGCAGTGCTAGTGACGGACTAGCGGGGGGGGAAGATACGCAGTATTTT

D gene: TRBD2
clone size: -
J gene: TRBJ2-3
V gene: TRBV4-2
CDR3 protein: CASSQVLAGGHGTDTQYF
CDR3 DNA: TGTGCCAGCAGCCAAGTACTAGCGGGAGGACACGGCACAGATACGCAGTATTTT

D gene: TRBD1
clone size: -
J gene: TRBJ1-4
V gene: TRBV6-5
CDR3 protein: CASGVTGGNEKLFF
CDR3 DNA: TGTGCCAGCGGGGTGACAGGGGGAAATGAAAAACTGTTTTTT

D gene: TRBD2
clone size: -
J gene: TRBJ2-7
V gene: TRBV5-4
CDR3 protein: CASSPGLAPYEQYF
CDR3 DNA: TGTGCCAGCAGCCCAGGACTAGCCCCCTACGAGCAGTACTTC

D gene: -
clone size: few
J gene: TRBJ2-1
V gene: TRBV15
CDR3 protein: CATSRDWAGALNEQFF
CDR3 DNA: TGTGCCACCAGCAGAGATTGGGCAGGGGCCCTAAATGAGCAGTTCTTC

D gene: -
clone size: -
J gene: TRBJ1-1
V gene: TRBV18
CDR3 protein: CASSPLRTDFTEAFF
CDR3 DNA: TGTGCCAGCTCACCTCTCAGGACAGATTTCACTGAAGCTTTCTTT

D gene: TRBD2
clone size: -
J gene: TRBJ2-7
V gene: TRBV6-1
CDR3 protein: CASSERGVSYEQYF
CDR3 DNA: TGTGCCAGCAGTGAACGGGGGGTCTCCTACGAGCAGTACTTC

D gene: -
clone size: -
J gene: TRBJ1-5
V gene: TRBV3-1/TRBV3-2
CDR3 protein: CASSPQGSGQPQHF
CDR3 DNA: TGTGCCAGCAGCCCCCAGGGGTCGGGCCAGCCCCAGCATTTT

D gene: TRBD1
clone size: -
J gene: TRBJ1-5
V gene: TRBV10-3
CDR3 protein: CAISGTGNQPQHF
CDR3 DNA: TGTGCCATCAGTGGGACAGGGAATCAGCCCCAGCATTTT

D gene: -
clone size: -
J gene: TRBJ2-1
V gene: TRBV6-2/TRBV6-3
CDR3 protein: CASSFSRTTPQFF
CDR3 DNA: TGTGCCAGCAGTTTCTCCAGGACTACACCGCAGTTCTTC

D gene: TRBD1
clone size: -
J gene: TRBJ1-1
V gene: TRBV2
CDR3 protein: CASRDRGMNTEAFF
CDR3 DNA: TGTGCCAGCCGGGACAGGGGTATGAACACTGAAGCTTTCTTT

D gene: TRBD1
clone size: -
J gene: TRBJ2-5
V gene: TRBV7-2
CDR3 protein: CASSLSFDRGDGTQYF
CDR3 DNA: TGTGCCAGCAGCCTATCATTCGACAGGGGGGACGGGACCCAGTACTTC

D gene: TRBD2
clone size: -
J gene: TRBJ2-4
V gene: TRBV6-6
CDR3 protein: CASGGGKNIQYF
CDR3 DNA: TGTGCCAGCGGGGGGGGCAAAAACATTCAGTACTTC

D gene: TRBD1
clone size: -
J gene: TRBJ2-5
V gene: TRBV4-2
CDR3 protein: CASSQDERTGWETQYF
CDR3 DNA: TGTGCCAGCAGCCAAGACGAAAGGACAGGGTGGGAGACCCAGTACTTC

D gene: -
clone size: -
J gene: TRBJ1-1
V gene: TRBV7-2
CDR3 protein: CASSPKNTEAFF
CDR3 DNA: TGTGCCAGCAGTCCAAAGAACACTGAAGCTTTCTTT

D gene: -
clone size: -
J gene: TRBJ2-5
V gene: TRBV5-4
CDR3 protein: CASSSPRETQYF
CDR3 DNA: TGTGCCAGCAGCTCCCCTCGGGAGACCCAGTACTTC

D gene: TRBD1
clone size: few
J gene: TRBJ2-2
V gene: TRBV3-1/TRBV3-2
CDR3 protein: CASTQGQWTGELFF
CDR3 DNA: TGTGCCAGCACCCAGGGACAGTGGACCGGGGAGCTGTTTTTT

D gene: TRBD2
clone size: few
J gene: TRBJ2-1
V gene: TRBV29-1
CDR3 protein: CSVVISGGTYNEQFF
CDR3 DNA: TGCAGCGTTGTCATTAGCGGGGGGACCTACAATGAGCAGTTCTTC

D gene: -
clone size: once
J gene: TRBJ1-3
V gene: TRBV5-4
CDR3 protein: CASSVGQTSGNTIYF
CDR3 DNA: TGTGCCAGCAGCGTAGGACAGACCTCTGGAAACACCATATATTTT

D gene: TRBD1
clone size: once
J gene: TRBJ2-5
V gene: TRBV5-5
CDR3 protein: CASQAGTGAQYF
CDR3 DNA: TGTGCCAGCCAAGCCGGGACAGGGGCCCAGTACTTC

D gene: TRBD1
clone size: -
J gene: TRBJ1-1
V gene: TRBV6-6
CDR3 protein: CASRPGQGRTEAFF
CDR3 DNA: TGTGCCAGCAGGCCAGGACAGGGGAGAACTGAAGCTTTCTTT

D gene: TRBD1
clone size: -
J gene: TRBJ1-1
V gene: TRBV10-3
CDR3 protein: CAIRASGGYAEAFF
CDR3 DNA: TGTGCCATCAGAGCCTCAGGGGGCTACGCTGAAGCTTTCTTT

D gene: -
clone size: once
J gene: TRBJ1-3
V gene: TRBV14
CDR3 protein: CASRIGGSSGNTIYF
CDR3 DNA: TGTGCCAGCAGGATCGGGGGGAGCTCTGGAAACACCATATATTTT

D gene: -
clone size: few
J gene: TRBJ2-2
V gene: TRBV18
CDR3 protein: CASSLDRPNTGELFF
CDR3 DNA: TGTGCCAGCTCACTGGACAGACCTAACACCGGGGAGCTGTTTTTT

D gene: -
clone size: -
J gene: TRBJ1-5
V gene: TRBV7-2
CDR3 protein: CASSPRGPLQPQHF
CDR3 DNA: TGTGCCAGCAGCCCCCGAGGGCCGCTGCAGCCCCAGCATTTT

D gene: TRBD1
clone size: -
J gene: TRBJ1-2
V gene: TRBV2
CDR3 protein: CASHRGSEDGYTF
CDR3 DNA: TGTGCCAGCCACAGGGGGTCAGAGGATGGCTACACCTTC

D gene: -
clone size: once
J gene: TRBJ2-1
V gene: TRBV4-2
CDR3 protein: CASSHKTSNEQFF
CDR3 DNA: TGTGCCAGCAGCCATAAAACTAGCAATGAGCAGTTCTTC